This T cell receptor beta chain was profiled in a study of T cell responses to AZD1222 COVID-19 vaccine. Study-wide results and limits: The study found vaccine-associated CD4 TCRs spanning spike, dominant at 160-218 and 743-854. Spike-specific TCRs gained breadth and depth after people received two AZD1222 doses. It was only after the peak T cell response that any repertoires were sampled. Donors were chiefly white British, with a greater number of females, and clonal diversity was perhaps underestimated.

Looked up from germline, CDR1 is SGHTS and CDR2 is YDEGEE. The CDR3 is made up of 15 amino acids. The V and J ends lost 0 bases and 0 bases respectively, with 7 bases between them. Some clones are missing from TCRdb's copy, which holds only in-frame ones; the method was immunoSEQ multiplex PCR. The data show around 130,000 clones, with more than 85% seen just once and about 5% held by the top ten. This clone was observed a single time. What it binds is not known. The V call is TRBV5-8, the J call TRBJ1-3; D gene uncertain. The sample consisted of peripheral blood, taken on day 0 of AZD1222 vaccination. The sequence derives from an adult in good health. The CDR3 nucleotides are TGTGCCAGCAGCTTGGTCGGCCGCTCTGGAAACACCATATATTTT. This codes for CASSLVGRSGNTIYF. Using reference TRBV5-8 and TRBJ1-3 for the parts outside the CDR3, the full variable domain is EAGVTQSPTHLIKTRGQQATLRCSPISGHTSVYWYQQALGLGLQFLLWYDEGEERNRGNFPPRFSGRQFPNYSSELNVNALELEDSALYLCASSLVGRSGNTIYFGEGSWLTVV.